This TCR beta chain was retrieved from a study of T cell repertoires in cytomegalovirus infection. Study outcomes and limitations: In two of eight donors, the top clonotype was HLA-C-restricted CMV-specific. Cumulative frequency (of public TCR beta family members) identified carriers of CMV plus the relevant HLA.

TCRdb ran MiXCR on the reads and lists one entry per CDR3 protein. The top ten clones hold about 18% of a sample with hundreds of thousands of distinct CDR3 sequences, about 33% of them seen once. This clonotype was counted only a few times. Its antigen is still unknown. The germline V gene encodes CDR1 SGHTA and CDR2 FQGNSA. V dropped 3 bases and J dropped 5 bases, with 8 bases sitting between them. This CDR3 is 13 amino acids long. V gene TRBV7-2 combines with J gene TRBJ2-1, with D unclear. Specimen: cultured PBMCs, collected from culture after CMV antigen stimulation. This TCR was sampled from a human donor in good health (CMV status not recorded). Some clones in this sample may be carry-over from other donors' samples. The CDR3, as DNA: TGTGCCAGCAGCTTTGGGTTTGACAATGAGCAGTTCTTC. As protein: CASSFGFDNEQFF.